These 24 T cell receptor beta chains share one sample of origin, sequenced in a study of blood T cell repertoires in COVID-19. Using immunoSEQ multiplex PCR, the repertoire was profiled, and TCRdb retains in-frame clones only, with some absent. The data show about 300,000 clones, approximately 88% seen once. Sequenced material: peripheral blood. These TCRs come from a human donor with COVID-19, enrolled during active disease. The donor label of this sample is uncertain.

The chain couples TRBV10-2 to TRBJ2-3; D perhaps matches TRBD2 (6 bases). Germline CDR1 is WSHSY and CDR2 is SAAADI. V was pared by 6 bases and J by 2 bases, with 15 bases between. The CDR3 covers 15 residues. CDR3: CASSPTGRLTDTQYF. CDR3 bases: TGCGCCAGCAGCCCGACGGGGAGGCTCACAGATACGCAGTATTTT.

The V call is TRBV5-1, the J call TRBJ2-7; 11 nucleotides align to TRBD2. The V gene's germline CDR1 is SGHRS and CDR2 YFSETQ. With 4 bases clipped from V and 3 bases from J, the junction kept 6 bases outside the gene matches. The CDR3 consists of 15 residues. CDR3 nucleotide sequence: TGCGCCAGCAGCGGGGGGACTAGCGGAGGCTACGAGCAGTACTTC. Amino acids: CASSGGTSGGYEQYF.

The chain links TRBV3-1 (or the pseudogene TRBV3-2) to TRBJ2-1; possibly TRBD1 for D (5 bases). CDR1 is LGHDT and CDR2 is YNNKEL in the germline V gene (reference sequence). Trimming cost V 5 bases and J 9 bases, with 17 bases left between them. The CDR3 totals 14 residues. The CDR3 reads CASSNWGLLGEQFF. CDR3 sequence (DNA): TGTGCCAGCAGCAATTGGGGCCTCCTGGGTGAGCAGTTCTTC.

This clone occurred once. The rearrangement uses TRBV10-3 and TRBJ2-1; a weak D match, TRBD2 (5 bases). Germline V gene lookup returns CDR1 ENHRY and CDR2 SYGVKD. Trimming took off 2 bases at V and 4 bases at J, with 12 bases between the two ends. The CDR3 consists of 15 residues. This chain's CDR3 is CAISEPAGPYNEQFF. The CDR3 bases are TGTGCCATCAGTGAGCCGGCGGGCCCATACAATGAGCAGTTCTTC.

The gene calls are TRBV27 and TRBJ1-2; 8 positions match TRBD1. Germline lookup yields CDR1 MNHEY and CDR2 SMNVEV (reference sequence). V trimming: 3 bases; J trimming: 7 bases; junction bases outside the gene matches: 7. The length of the CDR3 is 14 residues. The CDR3, as DNA: TGTGCCAGCAGTTTCGGGCAGGGGGCTGCTGGCTACACCTTC. Translating gives CASSFGQGAAGYTF.

The CDR3 sequence: CASSPLVATHTQYF. The CDR3 DNA follows: TGTGCCAGCTCACCATTAGTAGCTACGCATACGCAGTATTTT. The chain combines TRBV18 with TRBJ2-3; D gene uncertain. Trimming shortened V by 2 bases and J by 7 bases, and 13 bases separated the two germline ends. This CDR3 is built from 14 residues. Per germline, CDR1 KGHSH and CDR2 LQKENI. Full variable domain (missing parts from reference TRBV18 and TRBJ2-3): NAGVMQNPRHLVRRRGQEARLRCSPMKGHSHVYWYRQLPEEGLKFMVYLQKENIIDESGMPKERFSAEFPKEGPSILRIQQVVRGDSAAYFCASSPLVATHTQYFGPGTRLTVL.

This clone was picked up one time. The chain carries TRBV25-1 and TRBJ2-5; TRBD1 agrees at 7 bases. The CDR3 is 16 residues long. Germline trimming cut 3 bases from V and 3 bases from J; bases unmatched to any gene: 10. Germline CDR1 MGHDK, CDR2 SYGVNS. The CDR3 loop reads CASSDDRYRGEETQYF. The CDR3 DNA reads as TGTGCCAGCAGTGATGATCGTTACAGGGGAGAAGAGACCCAGTACTTC.

V is TRBV7-2 and J is TRBJ2-5, with D possibly matching TRBD1 (5 bases). This CDR3 has 13 residues. The V end lost 0 bases, the J end lost 5 bases, and 7 bases lay between the germline ends. Per germline, CDR1 SGHTA and CDR2 FQGNSA. In nucleotides, the CDR3 is TGTGCCAGCAGCTTAGCCAGGGCGGAGACCCAGTACTTC. Translated, it gives CASSLARAETQYF.

The chain employs TRBV6-5 and TRBJ1-2, with 12 bases lining up with TRBD1. CDR3 length: 14 residues. V trimming: 6 bases; J trimming: 5 bases; junction bases outside the gene matches: 4. Germline CDR1 is MNHEY and CDR2 is SVGAGI. For the CDR3, the DNA is TGTGCCAGCAGGGGACAGGGGGCATATTATGGCTACACCTTC. Its protein product is CASRGQGAYYGYTF.

This clone was picked up a small number of times. V usage is TRBV27 and J usage is TRBJ2-5; 12 bases agree with TRBD2. The CDR3 is made up of 15 amino acids. The ends lost 6 bases at V and 9 bases at J; junction bases unmatched: 11. Germline V gene sequence: CDR1 MNHEY, CDR2 SMNVEV (reference sequence). Here the CDR3 reads CASSLRVLAGGAQYF. The CDR3 DNA is TGTGCCAGCAGCCTTCGTGTACTAGCGGGAGGAGCCCAGTACTTC.

This sequence joins TRBV7-2 and TRBJ2-7; 9 bases are shared with TRBD2. CDR1 and CDR2 from the germline V gene are SGHTA and FQGNSA. The CDR3 contains 15 residues. V was clipped by 1 base and J by 3 bases; unmatched bases: 4. Here the CDR3 reads CASSLGGRGDYEQYF. The CDR3 DNA is TGTGCCAGCAGCTTAGGCGGGAGGGGGGACTACGAGCAGTACTTC. Based on the CDR3 plus reference TRBV7-2 and TRBJ2-7, the full variable domain is GAGVSQSPSNKVTEKGKDVELRCDPISGHTALYWYRQSLGQGLEFLIYFQGNSAPDKSGLPSDRFSAERTGGSVSTLTIQRTQQEDSAVYLCASSLGGRGDYEQYFGPGTRLTVT.

The rearrangement links TRBV19 to TRBJ2-1; 10 bases are shared with TRBD2. Germline CDR1 reads LNHDA; CDR2 reads SQIVND (reference sequence). V gave up 4 bases and J gave up 13 bases; unmatched junction bases: 10. CDR3 length equals 14 residues. The CDR3 spells CASSTQHLAGEQFF. CDR3 sequence (DNA): TGTGCCAGTAGTACTCAGCACCTAGCGGGAGAACAGTTCTTC.

The chain employs TRBV24-1 and TRBJ2-1, with a tentative D call TRBD1 (6 bases). The CDR3 loop spans 14 amino acids. Germline values: CDR1 KGHDR, CDR2 SFDVKD. Trimming took off 6 bases at V and 1 base at J, with 9 bases between the two ends. This CDR3 reads CATSTTGSYNEQFF. As DNA, the CDR3 is TGTGCCACCAGTACGACAGGATCCTACAATGAGCAGTTCTTC.

The gene calls are TRBV12-3 or TRBV12-4 and TRBJ2-2, with no clear D. The CDR3 length is 12 residues. V shed 7 bases and J shed 5 bases, with 8 bases lying between them. DNA of the CDR3: TGTGCCAGCACCTCCCCGACCGGGGAGCTGTTTTTT. Encoded protein: CASTSPTGELFF.

The chain joins TRBV27 to TRBJ2-4; possible D gene TRBD2, 6 bases. The germline V gene encodes CDR1 MNHEY and CDR2 SMNVEV (reference sequence). The CDR3 is 14 amino acids. V was cut by 4 bases and J by 9 bases, with 16 bases left in between. The CDR3 sequence: CASSYTTRGGIQYF. The CDR3 nucleotides read TGTGCCAGCAGTTACACGACTAGAGGAGGCATTCAGTACTTC.

This clone was found a few times. The chain carries TRBV7-2 and TRBJ2-1; 7 bases are shared with TRBD2. Germline CDR1 is SGHTA and CDR2 is FQGNSA. The CDR3 sequence is 15 residues long. J was trimmed by 4 bases and V by 5 bases; bases with no gene match: 8. The DNA for the CDR3 is TGTGCCAGCAGCCCGACTAGCTCAGGATACAATGAGCAGTTCTTC. It yields the protein CASSPTSSGYNEQFF. The whole variable domain, filled in from reference TRBV7-2 and TRBJ2-1, reads GAGVSQSPSNKVTEKGKDVELRCDPISGHTALYWYRQSLGQGLEFLIYFQGNSAPDKSGLPSDRFSAERTGGSVSTLTIQRTQQEDSAVYLCASSPTSSGYNEQFFGPGTRLTVL.

The rearrangement links TRBV7-9 to TRBJ1-3; unclear D gene. Germline values: CDR1 SEHNR, CDR2 FQNEAQ (reference sequence). The CDR3 totals 13 residues. Trimming took off 5 bases at V and 8 bases at J, with 13 bases between the two ends. CDR3 in amino acids: CASSPVEGDTIYF. CDR3 nucleotides: TGTGCCAGCAGCCCCGTAGAGGGAGACACCATATATTTT.

The CDR3 region has the DNA TGTGCCAGCAGTTCGGACAGGGAGGGAAACATTCAGTACTTC. It is translated as CASSSDREGNIQYF. The V and J genes are TRBV28 and TRBJ2-4; D might be TRBD1 (8 bases). This CDR3 spans 14 amino acids. Trimming pared 4 bases from V and 6 bases from J, leaving 13 bases between. Germline V lookup: CDR1 MDHEN, CDR2 SYDVKM.

This sequence joins TRBV3-1 (or the pseudogene TRBV3-2) and TRBJ1-2; D is unresolved. CDR1 is LGHDT, CDR2 YNNKEL, per germline (reference sequence). CDR3 size: 14 residues. V was cut by 7 bases and J by 4 bases, with 16 bases left in between. The chain's CDR3 is CASTPEATGYGYTF. The CDR3, as DNA: TGTGCCAGCACTCCGGAGGCAACGGGCTATGGCTACACCTTC.

This chain uses TRBV19 with TRBJ2-6; D is possibly TRBD2 (6 bases). Germline assignment: CDR1 LNHDA and CDR2 SQIVND (reference sequence). V was cut by 7 bases and J by 0 bases, with 19 bases left in between. The CDR3 has 18 residues. For the CDR3, the DNA is TGTGCCAGTAAACTTGGGGGGTCTGGGCTCTCTGGGGCCAACGTCCTGACTTTC. Translation: CASKLGGSGLSGANVLTF.

A remark on this clone: Relative to the germline gene, one junction end is altered; a read error may explain this. The gene calls are TRBV2 and TRBJ1-4, with 9 bases identical to TRBD1. The length of the CDR3 is 13 residues. Germline V gene data show CDR1 as SNHLY and CDR2 as FYNNEI. The chain's CDR3 is CASREDRGEKLFF. The CDR3 bases are TGTGCCAGCAGGGAAGACAGGGGGGAAAAACTGTTTTTT.

V and J are TRBV4-1 and TRBJ2-3; 7 nucleotides align to TRBD2. This CDR3 region has 15 residues. CDR1 and CDR2 (germline): MGHRA, YSYEKL. J gave up 6 bases and V 0 bases, and 6 bases lay outside the gene matches. This CDR3 reads CASSQEGGFGDTQYF. The CDR3 nucleotides are TGCGCCAGCAGCCAAGAGGGGGGGTTCGGTGATACGCAGTATTTT.

The chain has TRBV2 and TRBJ1-1, with D uncertain. CDR1 is SNHLY, CDR2 FYNNEI, per germline. The length of the CDR3 is 16 residues. Trimming removed 6 bases at V and 0 bases at J, with 17 bases between. Here the CDR3 DNA reads TGTGCCAGCAGGTTGGAGGACCAGGTTCTGAACACTGAAGCTTTCTTT. Translated: CASRLEDQVLNTEAFF.

A single count supports this clone. The chain employs TRBV2 and TRBJ2-1; D is unclear. Germline V gene lookup returns CDR1 SNHLY and CDR2 FYNNEI. This CDR3 is built from 14 residues. V was shortened by 5 bases and J by 9 bases, with 17 bases between the two germline ends. Here the CDR3 reads CASSPSHKATEQFF. The CDR3 coding sequence is TGTGCCAGCAGTCCCTCCCACAAAGCGACTGAGCAGTTCTTC.